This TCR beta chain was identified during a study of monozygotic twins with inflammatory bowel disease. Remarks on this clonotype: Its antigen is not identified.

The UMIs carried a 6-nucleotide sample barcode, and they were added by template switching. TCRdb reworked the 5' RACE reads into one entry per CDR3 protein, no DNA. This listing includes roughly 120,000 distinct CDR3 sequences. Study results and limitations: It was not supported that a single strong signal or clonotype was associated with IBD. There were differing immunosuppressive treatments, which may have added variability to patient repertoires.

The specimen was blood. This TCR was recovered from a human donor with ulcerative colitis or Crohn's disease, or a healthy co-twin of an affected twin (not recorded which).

CDR3 region: CASSLRTGQETQYF. V and J are TRBV5-5 and TRBJ2-5; TCRdb names TRBD1, which stays unverified in the absence of DNA. The length of the CDR3 is 14 residues. CDR1 and CDR2 from the germline V gene are SGHKS and YYEKEE (reference sequence).